The T cell receptor (beta chain) under discussion was sequenced for a study of T cells expressing NK-cell markers. Turning to the study itself: Sorted T-cell subsets CD3+CD56+NKG2C+, CD3+CD56+NKG2C- and CD3+CD56-NKG2C+ were TCR beta-sequenced.

The authors made TCR beta cDNA libraries by 5'RACE template switching. This switching added a universal primer site and UMIs. With the 5' RACE reads reprocessed, TCRdb shows one record per CDR3 protein and no DNA. This listing includes 150,000 to 200,000 distinct CDR3 sequences. The CDR3 contains 15 residues. Germline CDR1 reads SGHTS; CDR2 reads YDEGEE. The chain links TRBV5-8 to TRBJ2-7; TCRdb's D call, TRBD1, is unchecked because there is no DNA. The source material was blood T cells: a sorted CD56 or NKG2C T cell subset, CD4+ or CD8+ T cells, or bulk PBMC T cells (not recorded which). This clonotype was sampled from a woman between 18 and 69 years old in good health. The CDR3 is CASSLAGTPYYEQYF.